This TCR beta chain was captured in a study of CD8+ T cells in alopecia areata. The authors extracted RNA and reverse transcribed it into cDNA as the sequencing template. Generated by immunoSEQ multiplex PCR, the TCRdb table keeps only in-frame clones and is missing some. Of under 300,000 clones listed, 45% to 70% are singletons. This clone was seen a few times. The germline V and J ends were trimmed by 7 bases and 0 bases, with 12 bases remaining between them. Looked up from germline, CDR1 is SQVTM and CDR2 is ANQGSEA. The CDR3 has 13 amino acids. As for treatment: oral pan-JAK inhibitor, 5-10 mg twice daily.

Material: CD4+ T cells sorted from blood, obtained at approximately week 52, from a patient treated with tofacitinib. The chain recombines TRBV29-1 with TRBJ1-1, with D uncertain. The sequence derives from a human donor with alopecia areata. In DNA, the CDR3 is TGCAGCGGGTCCAGTCAACTGAACACTGAAGCTTTCTTT. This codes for CSGSSQLNTEAFF.